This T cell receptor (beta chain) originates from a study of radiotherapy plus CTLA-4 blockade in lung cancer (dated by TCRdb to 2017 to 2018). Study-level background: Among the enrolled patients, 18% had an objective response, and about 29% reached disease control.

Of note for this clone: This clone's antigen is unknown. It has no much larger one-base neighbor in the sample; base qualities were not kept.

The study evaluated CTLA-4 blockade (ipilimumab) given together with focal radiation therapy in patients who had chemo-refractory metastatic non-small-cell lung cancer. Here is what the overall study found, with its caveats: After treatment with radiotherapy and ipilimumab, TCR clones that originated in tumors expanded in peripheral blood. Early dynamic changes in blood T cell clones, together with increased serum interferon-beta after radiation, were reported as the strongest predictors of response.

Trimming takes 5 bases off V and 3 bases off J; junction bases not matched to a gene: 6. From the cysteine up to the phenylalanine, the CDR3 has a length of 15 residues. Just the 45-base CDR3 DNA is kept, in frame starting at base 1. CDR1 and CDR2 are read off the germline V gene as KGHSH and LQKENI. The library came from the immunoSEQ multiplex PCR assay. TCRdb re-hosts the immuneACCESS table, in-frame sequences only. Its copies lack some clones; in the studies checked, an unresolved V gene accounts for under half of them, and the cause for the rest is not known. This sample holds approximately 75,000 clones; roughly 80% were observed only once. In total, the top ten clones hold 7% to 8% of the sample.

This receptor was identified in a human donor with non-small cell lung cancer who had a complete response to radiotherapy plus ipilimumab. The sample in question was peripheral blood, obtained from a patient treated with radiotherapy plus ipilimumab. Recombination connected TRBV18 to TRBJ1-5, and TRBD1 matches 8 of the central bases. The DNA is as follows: TGTGCCAGCTCATTTACGACAGGGGACAATCAGCCCCAGCATTTT. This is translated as CASSFTTGDNQPQHF.